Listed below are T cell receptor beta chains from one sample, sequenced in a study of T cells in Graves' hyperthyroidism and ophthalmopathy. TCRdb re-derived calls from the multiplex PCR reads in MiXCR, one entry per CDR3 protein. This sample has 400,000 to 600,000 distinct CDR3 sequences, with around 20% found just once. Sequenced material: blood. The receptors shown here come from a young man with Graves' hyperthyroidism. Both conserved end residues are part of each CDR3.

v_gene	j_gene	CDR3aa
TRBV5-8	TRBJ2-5	CASSLDSRGGVKETQYF
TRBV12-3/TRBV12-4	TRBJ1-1	CASSPLGEAFF
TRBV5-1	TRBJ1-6	CASSLRHFYNSPLHF
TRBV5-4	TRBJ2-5	CASSPGGLALETQYF
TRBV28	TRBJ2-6	CASSPLGTASGANVLTF
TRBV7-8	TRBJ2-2	CASSLREGLNTGELFF
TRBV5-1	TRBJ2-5	CASSWEVPPETQYF
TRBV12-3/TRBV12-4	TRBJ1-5	CASSLALRDSLGSQHF
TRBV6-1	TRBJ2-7	CASSPPGGPHEQYF
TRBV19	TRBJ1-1	CASRPQGIGTLNTEAFF
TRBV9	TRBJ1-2	CASSVEAGGPNYGYTF
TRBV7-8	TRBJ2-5	CASSLGGLAGLQETQYF
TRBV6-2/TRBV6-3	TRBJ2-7	CASSRGTGGNEQYF
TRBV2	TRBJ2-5	CASSWTSGETQYF
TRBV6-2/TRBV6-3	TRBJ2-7	CASGSSGGASYEQYF
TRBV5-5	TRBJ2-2	CASSPGQSTGTGELFF
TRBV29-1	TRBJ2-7	CSVVQSGSLGEQYF
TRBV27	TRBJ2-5	CASSLTVNQETQYF
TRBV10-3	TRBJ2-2	CAISVGTAGELFF
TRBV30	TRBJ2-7	CAWSGVGYGGEQYF
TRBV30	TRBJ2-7	CAWSTGGTIDAHEQYF
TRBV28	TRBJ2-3	CASSPDRGWDTQYF
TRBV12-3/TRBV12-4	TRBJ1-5	CASSPSVGQPQHF
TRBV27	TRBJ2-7	CASSERGALYEQYF
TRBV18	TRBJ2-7	CASSPRDNTYEQYF
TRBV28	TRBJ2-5	CARVPDSLYQETQYF
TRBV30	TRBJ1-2	CAWSRGAVSGYTF
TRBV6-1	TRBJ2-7	CASSDLSYEQYF
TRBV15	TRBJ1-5	CATSIRGGVRGNQPQHF
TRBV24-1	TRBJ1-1	CATSAGAHTEAFF